Listed here are 20 T cell receptor beta chains from one sample, sequenced in a study of T cells in Graves' hyperthyroidism and ophthalmopathy. RNA transcripts yielded amplified TCR beta CDR3 regions. HTBI primers drove first-round RT-PCR of the TCR CDR3. MiXCR, run by TCRdb on the multiplex PCR reads, gives a single entry per CDR3 protein. Here the sample spans 250,000 to 400,000 distinct CDR3 sequences, roughly an eighth being singletons. Source material: blood. These receptors all come from a woman aged 40 to 50 with Graves' ophthalmopathy.

This clonotype was recorded at least ten times. The chain employs TRBV11-2 and TRBJ2-1; D gene ambiguous. The germline V gene has CDR1 SGHAT and CDR2 FQNNGV. CDR3 length equals 14 residues. V was clipped by 0 bases and J by 5 bases, with 8 bases between them. The CDR3 sequence is CASSLEAAHNEQFF. CDR3 nucleotide sequence: TGTGCCAGCAGCTTAGAGGCGGCCCACAATGAGCAGTTCTTC. Looking up the rest from reference TRBV11-2 and TRBJ2-1 gives the full variable domain: EAGVAQSPRYKIIEKRQSVAFWCNPISGHATLYWYQQILGQGPKLLIQFQNNGVVDDSQLPKDRFSAERLKGVDSTLKIQPAKLEDSAVYLCASSLEAAHNEQFFGPGTRLTVL.

CDR3 sequence reads: CASSQDWQGNTIYF. The DNA of the CDR3 is TGTGCCAGCAGCCAAGATTGGCAAGGAAACACCATATATTTT. This chain joins TRBV3-1 and TRBJ1-3; D gene uncertain. V was trimmed by 0 bases and J by 4 bases, leaving 7 bases between them. Per germline, CDR1 LGHDT and CDR2 YNNKEL (reference sequence). This CDR3 spans 14 amino acids.

This clonotype has a handful of counts. V gene TRBV20-1 combines with J gene TRBJ1-2; 7 nucleotides align to TRBD1. This CDR3 is 15 amino acids long. Looked up from germline, CDR1 is DFQATT and CDR2 is SNEGSKA (reference sequence). The V gene end was trimmed by 1 base and the J gene end by 2 bases; junction bases not matched to a gene: 7. The CDR3: CSARVPSGQNYGYTF. DNA of the CDR3: TGCAGTGCTAGAGTTCCCTCGGGACAGAACTATGGCTACACCTTC.

This clonotype turned up a few times. The chain links TRBV3-1 to TRBJ1-2; 10 nucleotides match TRBD1. V dropped 2 bases and J dropped 7; count of bases not matched to a gene: 10. The germline V gene has CDR1 LGHDT and CDR2 YNNKEL (reference sequence). The CDR3 is 16 residues long. The CDR3 protein is CASSQFSTWTGGGYTF. CDR3 sequence (DNA): TGTGCCAGCAGCCAATTCTCTACCTGGACAGGGGGTGGCTACACCTTC.

This clonotype was counted many times. The chain uses TRBV2 and TRBJ2-1; D is possibly TRBD2 (5 bases). Germline V gene lookup returns CDR1 SNHLY and CDR2 FYNNEI. This CDR3 is 12 amino acids long. Between the trimmed V and J ends, which lost 7 bases and 6 bases, there was a span of 10 bases. The DNA for the CDR3 is TGTGCCAGCAATTTTGGGAGCAATGAGCAGTTCTTC. This codes for CASNFGSNEQFF.

V is TRBV20-1 and J is TRBJ2-7; the D gene is possibly TRBD2 (7 bases). V lost 5 bases and J lost 1, with 12 bases in between. CDR1 is DFQATT, CDR2 SNEGSKA, per germline (reference sequence). CDR3 size: 13 residues. The CDR3, as DNA: TGCAGTGCTCAGGGGAGGGAATCCTACGAGCAGTACTTC. Encoded protein: CSAQGRESYEQYF.

This clonotype has at least ten counts. The chain carries TRBV27 and TRBJ1-2; maybe TRBD1 (6 bases). The CDR3 spans 15 residues. The germline gives CDR1 MNHEY, CDR2 SMNVEV (reference sequence). V was clipped by 4 bases and J by 2 bases, with 14 bases between them. The CDR3 protein is CASSSQGVGNYGYTF. The CDR3, as DNA: TGTGCCAGCAGTTCACAGGGTGTAGGGAACTATGGCTACACCTTC.

This clonotype was seen a handful of times. The chain employs TRBV27 and TRBJ2-1, with 8 bases aligning to TRBD2. V lost 6 bases and J lost 1; bases outside the gene matches: 17. CDR3 size: 19 residues. Germline lookup yields CDR1 MNHEY and CDR2 SMNVEV (reference sequence). CDR3 loop: CASSPRPFTTSGSYNEQFF. In DNA form, the CDR3 reads TGTGCCAGCAGCCCCCGCCCATTTACTACTAGCGGTTCCTACAATGAGCAGTTCTTC.

This clonotype was seen at least ten times. The V and J genes are TRBV13 and TRBJ1-5; possibly TRBD1 for D (6 bases). The ends were cut back, 5 bases at V and 5 bases at J, with 22 bases in the middle. Germline CDR1 reads PRHDT; CDR2 reads FYEKMQ (reference sequence). The CDR3 runs to 17 residues. CDR3: CASSPYLGGRRHQPQHF. Written as DNA, the CDR3 is TGTGCCAGCAGCCCGTACCTCGGGGGGCGGAGGCATCAGCCCCAGCATTTT.

This clonotype showed up just a few times. This chain joins TRBV10-3 and TRBJ2-7; 11 nucleotides line up with TRBD2. This CDR3 has 14 amino acids. J gave up 3 bases and V 9 bases, and 7 bases lay outside the gene matches. Germline lookup yields CDR1 ENHRY and CDR2 SYGVKD. The CDR3 DNA reads TGTGCCATATCCGGGACTAGCGGATTCTACGAGCAGTACTTC. Protein product: CAISGTSGFYEQYF.

This clonotype has at least ten counts. CDR3 loop: CASSLAGGLDEQFF. In nucleotides, the CDR3 is TGTGCCAGTAGTCTAGCGGGGGGGCTAGATGAGCAGTTCTTC. This chain links TRBV19 with TRBJ2-1; 12 bases are a match to TRBD2. Germline CDR1 is LNHDA and CDR2 is SQIVND (reference sequence). The CDR3 is made up of 14 amino acids. With 5 bases clipped from V and 8 bases from J, the junction kept 4 bases outside the gene matches.

This clonotype was found many times. The chain couples TRBV2 to TRBJ2-3, with D possibly matching TRBD2 (6 bases). V dropped 4 bases and J dropped 5 bases, with 10 bases sitting between them. The CDR3 is 13 residues long. Germline CDR1 SNHLY, CDR2 FYNNEI. The CDR3 region has the DNA TGTGCCAGCAGTGGACTAGAAGGAGATACGCAGTATTTT. It encodes CASSGLEGDTQYF. Full variable domain (missing parts from reference TRBV2 and TRBJ2-3): EPEVTQTPSHQVTQMGQEVILRCVPISNHLYFYWYRQILGQKVEFLVSFYNNEISEKSEIFDDQFSVERPDGSNFTLKIRSTKLEDSAMYFCASSGLEGDTQYFGPGTRLTVL.

In this sample, this clonotype turned up many times. The V gene is TRBV7-8, the J gene TRBJ1-5; D not certain. Trimming cost V 4 bases and J 5 bases, with 9 bases left between them. This CDR3 has 13 amino acids. From germline, CDR1 is SGHVS and CDR2 FQNEAQ. In DNA, the CDR3 is TGTGCCAGCAGCTACTACAGAGATCAGCCCCAGCATTTT. It encodes CASSYYRDQPQHF.

This clonotype was picked up many times. The CDR3: CAWSVQPNTEAFF. The CDR3, as DNA: TGTGCCTGGAGTGTACAACCGAACACTGAAGCTTTCTTT. The chain joins TRBV30 to TRBJ1-1, with unresolved D. The CDR3 consists of 13 residues. Trimming stripped 0 bases from V and 1 base from J, with 6 bases between. Germline V CDR1 and CDR2: GTSNPN, SVGIG (reference sequence).

The V gene is TRBV5-6, the J gene TRBJ2-7; D call uncertain. Trimming cost V 0 bases and J 0 bases, with 10 bases left between them. Germline V gene lookup returns CDR1 SGHDT and CDR2 YYEEEE. CDR3 length: 15 amino acids. This CDR3 is CASSLGPLGSYEQYF. The CDR3 bases are TGTGCCAGCAGCTTGGGCCCCCTAGGCTCCTACGAGCAGTACTTC.

This clonotype was found many times. The chain recombines TRBV20-1 with TRBJ2-2; TRBD2 agrees at 8 bases. CDR1 is DFQATT, CDR2 SNEGSKA, per germline (reference sequence). J was trimmed by 8 bases and V by 2 bases; bases with no gene match: 16. CDR3 length equals 17 residues. The CDR3 is CSARTGTRAVLEGELFF. The CDR3 nucleotides read TGCAGTGCTAGAACAGGGACTAGGGCCGTGTTGGAAGGGGAGCTGTTTTTT.

This clonotype was recorded many times. This chain joins TRBV3-1 and TRBJ2-5; D remains unclear. Trimming stripped 0 bases from V and 2 bases from J, with 10 bases between. CDR3 size: 15 residues. Germline CDR1 LGHDT, CDR2 YNNKEL (reference sequence). CDR3 sequence: CASSQEGRSQETQYF. The DNA for the CDR3 is TGTGCCAGCAGCCAAGAAGGTAGGAGTCAAGAGACCCAGTACTTC.

The chain combines TRBV20-1 with TRBJ1-2; 8 bases fit TRBD1. The junction had 10 bases not matched to a gene; V was cut back by 0 bases and J by 4 bases. Germline values: CDR1 DFQATT, CDR2 SNEGSKA (reference sequence). The CDR3 is 16 residues long. CDR3 amino acids: CSARDRKTGEGYGYTF. Written as DNA, the CDR3 is TGCAGTGCTAGAGATCGAAAGACAGGGGAGGGCTATGGCTACACCTTC.

This clonotype appeared many times. The genes are TRBV25-1 and TRBJ1-1; D perhaps matches TRBD1 (5 bases). The CDR3 runs 15 residues. Trimming removed 1 base at V and 3 bases at J, with 12 bases between. Germline loops: CDR1 MGHDK, CDR2 SYGVNS. The CDR3 region has the DNA TGTGCCAGCAGTGAATGGTGGAGAGGGGACACTGAAGCTTTCTTT. Protein sequence: CASSEWWRGDTEAFF.

This chain joins TRBV19 and TRBJ1-4; 7 bases are shared with TRBD1. This CDR3 is built from 17 residues. With 3 bases clipped from V and 9 bases from J, the junction kept 16 bases outside the gene matches. Germline V gene sequence: CDR1 LNHDA, CDR2 SQIVND (reference sequence). This chain's CDR3 is CASSMIPEAGGAKKLFF. In nucleotides, the CDR3 is TGTGCCAGTAGTATGATACCAGAGGCAGGGGGAGCGAAAAAACTGTTTTTT.